This passage covers 25 T cell receptor beta chains from one sample sequenced in a study of blood T cell repertoires in COVID-19. Method: immunoSEQ multiplex PCR; TCRdb's copy keeps in-frame clones and lacks some. In the table there are roughly 320,000 clones, around 86% of which are singletons. The sequencing input was PBMCs or T cells enriched from blood (not recorded which). These receptors came from a man aged 25-40 years who had recovered from COVID-19.

This clone was detected once. The gene calls are TRBV30 and TRBJ1-4, with 7 bases that match TRBD1. Germline loops: CDR1 GTSNPN, CDR2 SVGIG (reference sequence). Trimming cost V 4 bases and J 2 bases; bases outside gene matches: 4. The CDR3 extends over 14 amino acids. In DNA form, the CDR3 reads TGTGCCTGGACAGGGGGTGCTACTAATGAAAAACTGTTTTTT. This translates into CAWTGGATNEKLFF.

The chain combines TRBV11-1 with TRBJ2-2; D might be TRBD2 (6 bases). The germline CDR1 and CDR2 sequences are SGHAT and FQDESV (reference sequence). Trimming pared 5 bases from V and 5 bases from J, leaving 9 bases between. The CDR3 length is 13 residues. CDR3 residues: CASSLEGTGELFF. CDR3 bases: TGTGCCAGCAGCCTGGAGGGAACCGGGGAGCTGTTTTTT.

The chain carries TRBV3-1 (or the pseudogene TRBV3-2) and TRBJ2-3; TRBD2 agrees at 9 bases. Germline values: CDR1 LGHDT, CDR2 YNNKEL (reference sequence). The CDR3 is 16 amino acids. Trimming at V came to 3 bases and at J to 3 bases, leaving 7 bases not matched to a gene. CDR3 in amino acids: CASSQVASGMTDTQYF. The CDR3 DNA reads TGTGCCAGCAGCCAGGTGGCTAGCGGGATGACAGATACGCAGTATTTT.

The rearrangement links TRBV29-1 to TRBJ2-1, with D uncertain. This CDR3 comprises 11 residues. The ends were cut back, 4 bases at V and 4 bases at J, with 5 bases in the middle. Germline V lookup: CDR1 SQVTM, CDR2 ANQGSEA. DNA for the CDR3: TGCAGCGTTGCCAGTTACAATGAGCAGTTCTTC. Its translation is CSVASYNEQFF.

This sequence joins TRBV3-1 (or the pseudogene TRBV3-2) and TRBJ2-1; no clear D. The CDR3 totals 14 residues. From germline, CDR1 is LGHDT and CDR2 YNNKEL (reference sequence). Deletions cut 2 bases from V and 4 bases from J, with 9 bases between. The DNA for the CDR3 is TGTGCCAGCAGCCAACCACCACGGTACAATGAGCAGTTCTTC. Protein product: CASSQPPRYNEQFF.

CDR3 loop: CASSPRKSGSYEQYF. For the CDR3, the DNA is TGTGCCAGCTCACCACGTAAATCAGGGTCCTACGAGCAGTACTTC. This sequence joins TRBV18 and TRBJ2-7; weak D call: TRBD1 (5 bases). V gave up 1 base and J gave up 1 base, with 11 bases separating them. The V gene's germline CDR1 is KGHSH and CDR2 LQKENI. This CDR3 spans 15 amino acids.

The V and J genes are TRBV7-8 and TRBJ1-4; 7 bases are a match to TRBD1. Looked up from germline, CDR1 is SGHVS and CDR2 is FQNEAQ. The CDR3 runs 13 residues. V shed 8 bases and J 6 bases; nucleotides not matched to a gene: 6. This CDR3 is CASAGTDDEKLFF. The CDR3 nucleotides are TGTGCCAGCGCCGGGACAGATGATGAAAAACTGTTTTTT.

The chain recombines TRBV7-9 with TRBJ2-7; TRBD1 is a possible D gene (7 bases). The CDR3 extends over 14 amino acids. The germline CDR1 and CDR2 sequences are SEHNR and FQNEAQ (reference sequence). V was clipped by 3 bases and J by 3 bases, with 12 bases between them. The CDR3 DNA follows: TGTGCCAGCAGCTTTGGTCAGGGGGGCTACGAGCAGTACTTC. Translating gives CASSFGQGGYEQYF.

The rearrangement links TRBV7-6 to TRBJ2-7; 7 nucleotides agree with TRBD2. Germline CDR1 reads SGHVS; CDR2 reads FNYEAQ. The CDR3 loop spans 13 amino acids. Germline trimming cut 5 bases from V and 6 bases from J; bases unmatched to any gene: 7. In nucleotides, the CDR3 is TGTGCCAGCAGCCTACAGGTAGCGGGCGAGCAGTACTTC. Translated, it gives CASSLQVAGEQYF.

This sequence joins TRBV11-2 and TRBJ2-1; D is unresolved. The CDR3 runs 11 residues. The V end was cut by 5 bases, the J end by 9 bases, with 8 bases between. Germline lookup yields CDR1 SGHAT and CDR2 FQNNGV. DNA of the CDR3: TGTGCCAGCAGCCTCACGGGTGAGCAGTTCTTC. This translates into CASSLTGEQFF.

The V and J genes are TRBV7-2 and TRBJ1-6; D possibly corresponds to TRBD1 (5 bases). Germline assignment: CDR1 SGHTA and CDR2 FQGNSA. V was clipped by 4 bases and J by 12 bases, with 16 bases between them. CDR3 length: 14 residues. The CDR3 reads CASSSREIHVPLHF. As DNA, the CDR3 is TGTGCCAGCAGCTCCAGGGAAATTCACGTACCCCTCCACTTT.

In its sample, this clone was seen once. V gene TRBV7-6 combines with J gene TRBJ1-5; D may be TRBD1 (6 bases). This CDR3 is built from 14 residues. The V end lost 5 bases, the J end lost 6 bases, and 14 bases lay between the germline ends. Germline-derived CDR1 and CDR2 are SGHVS and FNYEAQ. CDR3 protein: CASSSRGVAQPQHF. The CDR3 nucleotides read TGTGCCAGCAGCAGCAGGGGAGTGGCTCAGCCCCAGCATTTT.

This clone was observed a handful of times. The chain carries TRBV6-1 and TRBJ2-3; 7 nucleotides match TRBD2. Germline CDR1 and CDR2: MNHNS and SASEGT. The CDR3 spans 15 residues. The trim removed 0 bases at V and 0 bases at J, leaving 0 bases unmatched. The CDR3 DNA follows: TGTGCCAGCAGTGAAGCGCGGGGGAGCACAGATACGCAGTATTTT. As protein: CASSEARGSTDTQYF.

The chain couples TRBV5-1 to TRBJ2-3; TRBD1 aligns across 9 bases. Germline values: CDR1 SGHRS, CDR2 YFSETQ. V lost 4 bases, J lost 3 bases, and 6 bases stayed unmatched. The CDR3 has 15 residues. The CDR3 here is CASSAGQGRTDTQYF. The CDR3 DNA is TGCGCCAGCAGCGCCGGACAGGGGAGGACAGATACGCAGTATTTT.

This clone was seen more than once but under ten times. The chain links TRBV15 to TRBJ1-2; a possible D gene is TRBD1 (5 bases). CDR1 and CDR2 (germline): LNHNV, YYDKDF (reference sequence). The CDR3 is 17 amino acids. V was shortened by 0 bases and J by 7 bases, with 21 bases between the two germline ends. CDR3 nucleotides: TGTGCCACCAGCAGAGATTTGGGATTCGACAGTAGGATTGGCTACACCTTC. Its translation is CATSRDLGFDSRIGYTF.

The chain joins TRBV6-4 to TRBJ2-3; 15 positions agree with TRBD2. The CDR3 extends over 16 amino acids. The germline CDR1 and CDR2 sequences are MRHNA and SNTAGT. Trimming removed 2 bases from V and 4 bases from J; junction bases left unmatched: 1. This CDR3 is CASSDGLAGGPDTQYF. The CDR3, as DNA: TGTGCCAGCAGTGACGGACTAGCGGGGGGGCCAGATACGCAGTATTTT.

The chain has TRBV2 and TRBJ2-7; 7 bases match TRBD1. The ends lost 5 bases at V and 5 bases at J; junction bases unmatched: 18. Germline CDR1 is SNHLY and CDR2 is FYNNEI. This CDR3 is built from 17 residues. CDR3: CASSYFPWAGGKDEQYF. The CDR3 bases are TGTGCCAGCAGTTACTTCCCTTGGGCAGGGGGAAAGGACGAGCAGTACTTC.

The chain carries TRBV7-2 and TRBJ2-7; D possibly corresponds to TRBD2 (5 bases). Trimming shortened V by 2 bases and J by 3 bases, and 11 bases separated the two germline ends. This CDR3 comprises 14 residues. CDR1 and CDR2 from the germline V gene are SGHTA and FQGNSA. CDR3 sequence (DNA): TGTGCCAGCAGCTTACTCACAGAGGGCTACGAGCAGTACTTC. It encodes CASSLLTEGYEQYF.

V usage is TRBV7-9 and J usage is TRBJ1-4; 9 positions agree with TRBD1. The CDR3 extends over 17 amino acids. Germline assignment: CDR1 SEHNR and CDR2 FQNEAQ (reference sequence). V was clipped by 1 base and J by 0 bases; unmatched bases: 3. The CDR3 here is CASSLGRTGATNEKLFF. The CDR3 coding sequence is TGTGCCAGCAGCTTAGGTCGGACAGGGGCAACTAATGAAAAACTGTTTTTT.

This rearrangement joins TRBV19 to TRBJ2-2; D remains unclear. The V end was cut by 2 bases, the J end by 3 bases, with 7 bases between. Germline V gives CDR1 LNHDA, CDR2 SQIVND (reference sequence). The CDR3 is 14 residues long. CDR3 bases: TGTGCCAGTAGTATACTCCCCTACACCGGGGAGCTGTTTTTT. Translating it yields CASSILPYTGELFF.

The V call is TRBV5-1, the J call TRBJ2-3, with 11 bases matching TRBD2. In germline, CDR1 is SGHRS, CDR2 YFSETQ. Losses at the gene ends were 4 bases for V and 1 base for J; bases not matched to a gene: 5. The CDR3 is 16 residues long. CDR3 residues: CASSPLTSGGTDTQYF. The CDR3, as DNA: TGCGCCAGCAGCCCCTTGACTAGCGGGGGCACAGATACGCAGTATTTT.

This chain connects TRBV28 to TRBJ2-1, with D possibly TRBD1 on 8 matching bases. The CDR3 spans 19 residues. V lost 3 bases, J lost 0 bases, and 21 bases lay in between. CDR1 is MDHEN, CDR2 SYDVKM, per germline. The CDR3: CASSLVFGRTGSSYNEQFF. The CDR3 DNA is TGTGCCAGCAGTTTGGTTTTCGGGAGGACAGGGAGCTCCTACAATGAGCAGTTCTTC.

This clone was counted only a few times. The chain is built from TRBV11-1 and TRBJ2-5; 14 bases align to TRBD2. This CDR3 is built from 16 residues. With V trimmed by 4 bases and J by 4 bases, 5 bases remained unmatched. Per germline, CDR1 SGHAT and CDR2 FQDESV (reference sequence). The CDR3 reads CASSSGLAGVGETQYF. Written as DNA, the CDR3 is TGTGCCAGCAGCTCGGGACTAGCGGGAGTAGGAGAGACCCAGTACTTC.

The chain recombines TRBV6-5 with TRBJ2-5; D remains ambiguous. This CDR3 contains 13 residues. Germline CDR1 reads MNHEY; CDR2 reads SVGAGI. V lost 2 bases to trimming and J lost 1 base, with 5 bases between them. CDR3 DNA: TGTGCCAGCAGTTACAGCATCCAAGAGACCCAGTACTTC. This encodes CASSYSIQETQYF.

The V gene is TRBV27, the J gene TRBJ1-1; tentative D call: TRBD1 (6 bases). The V gene's germline CDR1 is MNHEY and CDR2 SMNVEV (reference sequence). Trimming took 2 bases from V and 3 from J, leaving 10 bases between them. This CDR3 is 14 amino acids long. This chain's CDR3 is CASSLRGGHTEAFF. Written as DNA, the CDR3 is TGTGCCAGCAGTTTAAGGGGGGGACACACTGAAGCTTTCTTT.